The entry below gives a single TCR beta chain sequence along with its context. Its cognate antigen is unknown. The PCR employed 60 Vbeta primers together with 13 Jbeta primers. Sequenced by immunoSEQ multiplex PCR; TCRdb stores in-frame clones only, minus some. The sample holds under 200,000 clones, around 77% seen once. The data stem from a study of cytomegalovirus exposure and HLA in healthy donors. The CDR3 is 15 residues long. V lost 5 bases and J lost 9; bases outside the gene matches: 11. Germline CDR1 and CDR2: SGHVS and FQNEAQ. General study results and limits: Prior analysis indicated that the majority of TCR beta V segments exhibited productivity approximately 87% or approximately 30% of the time. Later analysis indicated greater clonal expansion among HLA-associated TCR beta chains than among equally common other chains. In all likelihood, a cluster of highly shared sequence variants was a sequencing artifact. Most subjects' HLA-A and HLA-B alleles were reportedly predicted from TCR beta sequences.

The chain joins TRBV7-8 to TRBJ2-1, with 9 bases that match TRBD1. The specimen sequenced was PBMCs. The clonotype was recovered from a man between 60 and 70 years old in good health and CMV-seronegative. CDR3 sequence: CASSSTGQGAGEQFF. CDR3 in DNA: TGTGCCAGCAGCAGCACGGGACAGGGAGCGGGTGAGCAGTTCTTC.